This entry lists 10 T cell receptor beta chains sequenced from one sample in a study of T cell responses to AZD1222 COVID-19 vaccine. Using immunoSEQ multiplex PCR, the repertoire was profiled, and TCRdb retains in-frame clones only, with some absent. The table shows roughly 150,000 clones, with around 93% occurring only once. The sequences come from peripheral blood, collected on day 0 of AZD1222 vaccination. Receptors originate from an adult in good health.

This clone was counted between two and nine times. V usage is TRBV7-9 and J usage is TRBJ2-2; 8 positions agree with TRBD1. CDR1 and CDR2 from the germline V gene are SEHNR and FQNEAQ (reference sequence). The CDR3 totals 16 residues. V gave up 4 bases and J gave up 1 base; unmatched junction bases: 5. The CDR3 spells CASSSGGYLNTGELFF. CDR3 sequence (DNA): TGTGCCAGCAGCTCAGGGGGCTATCTGAACACCGGGGAGCTGTTTTTT. Full variable domain (rest looked up from reference TRBV7-9 and TRBJ2-2): DTGVSQNPRHKITKRGQNVTFRCDPISEHNRLYWYRQTLGQGPEFLTYFQNEAQLEKSRLLSDRFSAERPKGSFSTLEIQRTEQGDSAMYLCASSSGGYLNTGELFFGEGSRLTVL.

Here the CDR3 reads CARSPRETSGGAQYQETQYF. CDR3 coding DNA: TGTGCCAGAAGCCCCCGAGAGACTAGCGGGGGGGCCCAGTACCAAGAGACCCAGTACTTC. The chain is built from TRBV5-3 and TRBJ2-5; 14 bases match TRBD2. TRBV5-3 is an ORF for which the function is uncertain. CDR3 size: 20 residues. V shed 4 bases and J 0 bases; nucleotides not matched to a gene: 14.

The chain uses TRBV5-1 and TRBJ1-1; D gene uncertain. Germline V lookup: CDR1 SGHRS, CDR2 YFSETQ. The CDR3 has 15 residues. Trimming stripped 0 bases from V and 2 bases from J, with 11 bases between. CDR3 sequence (DNA): TGCGCCAGCAGCTTGGGGACTGACGGAAACACTGAAGCTTTCTTT. It yields the protein CASSLGTDGNTEAFF.

The chain couples TRBV10-1 to TRBJ2-5; 10 positions match TRBD2. The V gene's germline CDR1 is WNHNN and CDR2 SYGVQD (reference sequence). The CDR3 has 18 amino acids. The V segment lost 2 bases and the J segment 5 bases; nucleotides outside the gene matches: 14. This CDR3 is CASSELRGLSSGSETQYF. The CDR3 DNA reads as TGCGCCAGCAGTGAGCTCAGGGGGCTTTCTAGCGGGAGTGAGACCCAGTACTTC.

The V gene is TRBV4-1, the J gene TRBJ2-3; the D gene is possibly TRBD1 (7 bases). CDR3 length: 15 amino acids. Germline V lookup: CDR1 MGHRA, CDR2 YSYEKL. Between the trimmed V and J ends, which lost 0 bases and 8 bases, there was a span of 15 bases. CDR3 amino acids: CASSQDQSGGPTQYF. CDR3 nucleotide sequence: TGCGCCAGCAGCCAAGATCAATCAGGGGGGCCTACGCAGTATTTT.

The chain couples TRBV5-8 to TRBJ1-2, with D perhaps TRBD1 (6 bases). This CDR3 is 17 amino acids long. The germline V gene has CDR1 SGHTS and CDR2 YDEGEE. The V end was cut by 1 base, the J end by 0 bases, with 16 bases between. The CDR3 spells CASSLFRGADANYGYTF. For the CDR3, the DNA is TGTGCCAGCAGCTTGTTTCGGGGGGCGGATGCTAACTATGGCTACACCTTC. Based on the CDR3 plus reference TRBV5-8 and TRBJ1-2, the full variable domain is EAGVTQSPTHLIKTRGQQATLRCSPISGHTSVYWYQQALGLGLQFLLWYDEGEERNRGNFPPRFSGRQFPNYSSELNVNALELEDSALYLCASSLFRGADANYGYTFGSGTRLTVV.

This chain connects TRBV7-7 to TRBJ2-7; the match to TRBD1 covers 7 bases. Germline lookup yields CDR1 SSHAT and CDR2 FNYEAQ (reference sequence). This CDR3 has 13 amino acids. V shed 1 base and J 3 bases; nucleotides not matched to a gene: 0. CDR3: CASSLGTGYEQYF. The CDR3 nucleotides read TGTGCCAGCAGCTTAGGGACAGGCTACGAGCAGTACTTC.

The CDR3 DNA reads TGTGCCAGCCGAATTCGACAGGGTGGGTCCGGGGAGCTGTTTTTT. Its protein is CASRIRQGGSGELFF. The chain uses TRBV27 and TRBJ2-2; TRBD1 agrees at 7 bases. The CDR3 is 15 residues long. Trimming at V came to 8 bases and at J to 6 bases, leaving 12 bases not matched to a gene. Germline V gene lookup returns CDR1 MNHEY and CDR2 SMNVEV (reference sequence).

This sequence joins TRBV19 and TRBJ2-3; 8 bases agree with TRBD1. Germline values: CDR1 LNHDA, CDR2 SQIVND (reference sequence). The CDR3 has 14 amino acids. V was pared by 6 bases and J by 3 bases, with 5 bases of the junction left unmatched. The CDR3 region is CASRKTGVTDTQYF. Here the CDR3 DNA reads TGTGCCAGTAGGAAGACAGGGGTTACAGATACGCAGTATTTT.

The chain is built from TRBV2 and TRBJ2-2, with D unresolved. V was cut by 2 bases and J by 1 base, with 5 bases left in between. The CDR3 covers 14 residues. CDR1 and CDR2 from the germline V gene are SNHLY and FYNNEI. The CDR3 protein is CASSEQMNTGELFF. The CDR3 DNA reads TGTGCCAGCAGTGAACAAATGAACACCGGGGAGCTGTTTTTT. The full variable domain, in which reference TRBV2 and TRBJ2-2 provide the parts outside the CDR3, is EPEVTQTPSHQVTQMGQEVILRCVPISNHLYFYWYRQILGQKVEFLVSFYNNEISEKSEIFDDQFSVERPDGSNFTLKIRSTKLEDSAMYFCASSEQMNTGELFFGEGSRLTVL.